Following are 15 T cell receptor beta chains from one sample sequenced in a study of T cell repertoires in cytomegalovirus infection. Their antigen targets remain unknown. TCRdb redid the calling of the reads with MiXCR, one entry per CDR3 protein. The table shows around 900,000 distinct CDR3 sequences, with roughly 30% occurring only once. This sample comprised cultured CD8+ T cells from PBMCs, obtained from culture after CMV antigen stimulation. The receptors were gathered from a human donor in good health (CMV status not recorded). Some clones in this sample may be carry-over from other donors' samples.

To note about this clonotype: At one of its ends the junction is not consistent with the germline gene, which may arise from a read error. The CDR3 reads CANSTGPTNTEAFF. The DNA for the CDR3 is TGTGCCAACAGCACGGGACCTACCAACACTGAAGCTTTCTTT. This sequence joins TRBV7-8 and TRBJ1-1, with D possibly TRBD1 on 5 matching bases. The CDR3 is 14 amino acids. Germline CDR1 and CDR2: SGHVS and FQNEAQ.

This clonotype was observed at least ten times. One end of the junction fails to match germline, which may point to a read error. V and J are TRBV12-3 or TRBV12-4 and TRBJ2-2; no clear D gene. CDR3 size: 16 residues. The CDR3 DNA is TGTGCCTGCAGTTTACTTTCCGTAGAATATACCGGGGAGCTGTTTTTT. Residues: CACSLLSVEYTGELFF.

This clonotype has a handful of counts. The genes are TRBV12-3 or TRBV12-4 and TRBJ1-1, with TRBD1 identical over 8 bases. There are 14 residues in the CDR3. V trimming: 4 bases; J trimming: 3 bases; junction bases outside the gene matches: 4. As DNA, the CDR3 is TGTGCCAGCAGTTATATGGACAGGGACACTGAAGCTTTCTTT. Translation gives CASSYMDRDTEAFF.

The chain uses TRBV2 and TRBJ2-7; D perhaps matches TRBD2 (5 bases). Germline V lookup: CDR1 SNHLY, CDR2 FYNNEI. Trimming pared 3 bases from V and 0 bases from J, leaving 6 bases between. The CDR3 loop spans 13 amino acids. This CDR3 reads CASSDRGSYEQYF. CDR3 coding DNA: TGTGCCAGCAGTGATCGGGGCTCCTACGAGCAGTACTTC. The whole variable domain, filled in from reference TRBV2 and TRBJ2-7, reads EPEVTQTPSHQVTQMGQEVILRCVPISNHLYFYWYRQILGQKVEFLVSFYNNEISEKSEIFDDQFSVERPDGSNFTLKIRSTKLEDSAMYFCASSDRGSYEQYFGPGTRLTVT.

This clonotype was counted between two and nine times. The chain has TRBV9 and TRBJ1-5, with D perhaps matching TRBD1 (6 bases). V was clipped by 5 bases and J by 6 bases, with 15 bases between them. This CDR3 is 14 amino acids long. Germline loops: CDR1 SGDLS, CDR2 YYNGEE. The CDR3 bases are TGTGCCAGCAGTACCGGGGGGGCAGGTCAGCCCCAGCATTTT. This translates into CASSTGGAGQPQHF.

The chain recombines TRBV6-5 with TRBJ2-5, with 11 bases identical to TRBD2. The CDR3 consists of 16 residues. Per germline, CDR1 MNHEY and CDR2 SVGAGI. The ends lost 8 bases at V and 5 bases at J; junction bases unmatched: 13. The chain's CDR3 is CASSEGLAGGLETQYF. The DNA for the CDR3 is TGTGCCAGCTCCGAAGGGCTAGCGGGGGGATTGGAGACCCAGTACTTC.

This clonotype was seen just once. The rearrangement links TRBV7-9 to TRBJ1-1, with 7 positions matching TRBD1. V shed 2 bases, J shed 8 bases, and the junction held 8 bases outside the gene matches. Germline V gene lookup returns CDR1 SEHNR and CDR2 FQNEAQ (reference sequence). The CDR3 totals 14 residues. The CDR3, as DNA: TGTGCCAGCAGCTTATCCGGGACAGCGGTCGAAGCTTTCTTT. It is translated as CASSLSGTAVEAFF.

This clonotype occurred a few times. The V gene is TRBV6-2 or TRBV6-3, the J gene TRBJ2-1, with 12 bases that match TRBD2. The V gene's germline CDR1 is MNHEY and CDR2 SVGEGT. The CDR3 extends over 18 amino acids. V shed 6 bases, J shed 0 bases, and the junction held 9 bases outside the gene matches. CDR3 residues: CASSSGTSGLSSYNEQFF. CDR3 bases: TGTGCCAGCAGCTCCGGGACTAGCGGGCTTAGCTCCTACAATGAGCAGTTCTTC.

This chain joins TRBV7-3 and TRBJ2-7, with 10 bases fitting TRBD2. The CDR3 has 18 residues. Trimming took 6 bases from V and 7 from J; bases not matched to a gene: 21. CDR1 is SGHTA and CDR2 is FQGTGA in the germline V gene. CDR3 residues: CASSSTSGDGYSPWEQYV. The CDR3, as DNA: TGTGCCAGCAGTTCTACTAGCGGGGATGGTTATTCGCCCTGGGAGCAGTACGTC.

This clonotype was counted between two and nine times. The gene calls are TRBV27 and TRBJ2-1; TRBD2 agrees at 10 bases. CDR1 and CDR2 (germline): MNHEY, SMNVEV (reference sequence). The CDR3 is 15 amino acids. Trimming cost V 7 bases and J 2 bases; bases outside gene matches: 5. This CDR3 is CASTGGTSAYNEQFF. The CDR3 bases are TGTGCCAGCACAGGTGGGACTAGCGCCTACAATGAGCAGTTCTTC.

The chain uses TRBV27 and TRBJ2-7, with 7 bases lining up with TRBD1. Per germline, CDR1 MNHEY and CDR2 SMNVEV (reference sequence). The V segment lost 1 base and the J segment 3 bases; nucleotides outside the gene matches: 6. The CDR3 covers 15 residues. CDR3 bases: TGTGCCAGCAGTTTATATTGGGACAGAAACTACGAGCAGTACTTC. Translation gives CASSLYWDRNYEQYF.

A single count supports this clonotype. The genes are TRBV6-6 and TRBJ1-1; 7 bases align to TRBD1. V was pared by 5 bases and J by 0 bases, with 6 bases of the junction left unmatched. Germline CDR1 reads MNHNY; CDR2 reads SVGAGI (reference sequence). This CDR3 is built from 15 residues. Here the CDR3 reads CASSQDRRVNTEAFF. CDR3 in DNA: TGTGCCAGCAGTCAGGACAGGCGAGTGAACACTGAAGCTTTCTTT.

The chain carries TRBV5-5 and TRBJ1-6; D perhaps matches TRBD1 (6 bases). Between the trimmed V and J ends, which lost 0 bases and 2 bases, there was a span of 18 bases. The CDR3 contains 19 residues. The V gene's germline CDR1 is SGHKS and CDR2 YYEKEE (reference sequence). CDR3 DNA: TGTGCCAGCAGCTTGGGGTACGGGGGCCGTGGAACCTATAATTCACCCCTCCACTTT. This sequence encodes CASSLGYGGRGTYNSPLHF. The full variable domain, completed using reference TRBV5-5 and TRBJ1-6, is DAGVTQSPTHLIKTRGQQVTLRCSPISGHKSVSWYQQVLGQGPQFIFQYYEKEERGRGNFPDRFSARQFPNYSSELNVNALLLGDSALYLCASSLGYGGRGTYNSPLHFGNGTRLTVT.

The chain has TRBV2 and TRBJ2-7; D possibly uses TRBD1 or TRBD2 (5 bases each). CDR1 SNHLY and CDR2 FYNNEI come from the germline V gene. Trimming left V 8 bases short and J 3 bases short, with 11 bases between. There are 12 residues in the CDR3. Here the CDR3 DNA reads TGTGCCAGCCAGGGACGGGTCTACGAGCAGTACTTC. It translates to CASQGRVYEQYF.

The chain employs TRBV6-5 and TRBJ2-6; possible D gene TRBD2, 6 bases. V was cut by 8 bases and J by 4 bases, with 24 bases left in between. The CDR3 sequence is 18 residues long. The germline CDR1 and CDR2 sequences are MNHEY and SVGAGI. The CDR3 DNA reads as TGTGCCAGCGGATTTAGGGAGGCATCCAATCCGGGGGCCAACGTCCTGACTTTC. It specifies CASGFREASNPGANVLTF.